The sequence of this T cell receptor beta chain was determined in a study of cytomegalovirus exposure and HLA in healthy donors. CDR1 SGHRS and CDR2 YFSETQ come from the germline V gene. The CDR3 is 14 amino acids. The V gene end was trimmed by 3 bases and the J gene end by 4 bases; junction bases not matched to a gene: 4. The study ran its PCR with 60 Vbeta and 13 Jbeta primers. Profiled with immunoSEQ multiplex PCR; TCRdb holds only in-frame clones, not every one. The sample lists more than 90,000 clones; 82% were seen once. Sequenced material: PBMCs. The gene calls are TRBV5-1 and TRBJ2-7; TRBD1 matches 10 bases. The origin of this receptor is a man aged 50 or older in good health and CMV-seronegative. CDR3 region: CASSSGDRGYEQYF. DNA of the CDR3: TGCGCCAGCAGCTCGGGGGACAGGGGATACGAGCAGTACTTC.